The present entry profiles one TCR beta chain with its context. Its antigen is still unknown. Base qualities are not recorded, but no much larger clone differs from it by a single base. The data were obtained in a study of shared clonotypes between healthy human individuals (dated by TCRdb to about 2020). Study-level background: A few men and two women, aged 18 to 49 years, made up the cohort. For each donor, three plates each were used for CD4 naive and CD4 memory, two plates were used for CD8 naive, and one plate was used for CD8 memory. The study deeply sequenced blood TCR repertoires of about five healthy adults to estimate repertoire size and the extent of clonotype sharing between individuals. To increase sequencing depth and limit assay-specific biases, different laboratories used diverse techniques to prepare libraries and sequence TCR repertoires. Leukapheresis yielded between about 0.8 and 9.5 billion PBMCs per donor.

Using the deep immunoSEQ assay, TCR CDR3 regions were amplified from genomic DNA by multiplex PCR. For each cell subset, the extracted genomic DNA was distributed evenly across all wells of several immunoSEQ 96-well plates, and each plate served as one replicate. For sorted subsets, about 220 ng of genomic DNA, equivalent to around 31,000 T cell genomes, went into each replicate PCR. Purified libraries were measured with a Qubit 3.0 fluorometer, size-checked on a Bioanalyzer 2100, and measured again with the KAPA Library Quantification kit. Each immunoSEQ 96-well plate was sequenced on its own single-read 150-cycle Illumina NextSeq 550 flow cell. The authors' pipeline ran thus. The immunoSEQ output contained only junctional sequences without quality scores, so filtering could not match that applied to full-length reads. To assign V/J genes and CDR3, sequences were annotated against IMGT germline references using PyIR, a Python wrapper for IgBLAST v1.9. Reads with weak V/J assignments (E-value above 1e-6), missing CDR3, stop codons, out-of-frame junctions, or ambiguous translated residues were removed. V3J clonotypes were defined as sequences sharing an identical inferred V gene, J gene, and CDR3 amino acid sequence. Percentage overlap between repertoires was computed as shared unique clonotypes divided by the size of the smaller repertoire. RTK rarefaction, the Chao1 estimator, and Recon v2.1 estimates of unobserved clonotypes were used to assess repertoire richness. Generation probabilities were computed with OLGA for all TCRbeta clonotypes obtained by the gDNA method from a handful of donors. The table was pulled from immuneACCESS by TCRdb, which kept in-frame rearrangements only. Such tables lose some clones; where checked, under half of the loss comes from unresolved V genes, and the rest has no known cause. Clonal size and the V and J genes are those of that table, whereas D and trimming came from the DNA. In this sample the table shows about 2.3 million clones, around 92% of which occur a single time. Together, the top ten hold 0.37% of the sample.

Counted from cysteine to phenylalanine, this CDR3 has 16 amino acids. Of all the DNA, just the CDR3 is kept, 48 bases in frame from base 1. V gives up 0 bases and J gives up 5 bases, and the segment between their germline ends measures 16 bases. The germline V gene (reference sequence) gives CDR1 as LNHDA and CDR2 as SQIVND. The donors were healthy, HIV-negative adults who had no recently reported acute infections or vaccinations. Every donor was a Caucasian adult living in Nashville, Tennessee, USA. CD4+ T cells were enriched by magnetic negative selection; naive cells were then positively selected on CD45RA, and the negative fraction formed the memory subset. Blood was collected by leukapheresis, and PBMCs were isolated by Ficoll-Histopaque density gradient centrifugation and then cryopreserved in liquid nitrogen vapor phase. Purity and quantity of every magnetically sorted T cell population were checked by analytical flow cytometry. Genomic DNA was isolated from every sorted fraction and measured by UV absorbance on a Nanodrop 2000c.

Study-wide conclusions, independent of this receptor: About 4.5% of naive CD4, 3.5% of naive CD8, approximately 2% of memory CD4, and around 0.42% of memory CD8 clonotypes were shared across several donors. Larger estimated clonotype richness was generally found for naive subsets than for memory subsets. Pairwise subsampling indicated that sequencing depth was expected to affect the degree of clonotype sharing among donors. Rarefaction of sorted-subset datasets indicated incomplete sequencing despite the large sequencing depth. The small number of donors limited the genetic and exposure-history diversity represented. Sampling was restricted to blood, and TCR repertoires in tissue are likely to differ from TCR repertoires in blood. Compared with non-shared clonotypes, clonotypes shared by all four sorted-subset donors had higher generation probabilities.

The sample was naive CD4+ T cells from PBMCs. The label giving this sample's cell subset or site can be read as: CD45RA+ positively selected. The sequence came from a man aged 18 to 30 in good health. Some clones in this sample may be carry-over from other donors' samples. Recombination joined TRBV19 with TRBJ1-1, with the D gene not clear enough to name. The CDR3 amino acid sequence is: CASSIETVEGRTEAFF. Here is the DNA: TGTGCCAGTAGTATAGAAACGGTTGAGGGTAGAACTGAAGCTTTCTTT.